The rows below give T cell receptor beta chains drawn from one sample of a study of OX40 agonist ivuxolimab in advanced cancers. This table comes from immunoSEQ multiplex PCR, and its TCRdb copy is limited to in-frame clones, with some not included. The sample yields approximately 74,000 clones, 70% to 90% seen once. This material consisted of CD4+ or CD8+ T cells sorted from blood, taken in a trial of the OX40 agonist ivuxolimab. All receptors derive from an adult with an advanced solid tumor such as melanoma, head and neck, liver or kidney cancer. Both conserved end residues are part of each CDR3. A D gene is named only where the DNA matches it firmly. Where a row states a size, it is once, few, many or the class of an expanded clone; other rows omit it.

length: 18; V: TRBV4-2; size: NA; J: TRBJ1-2; D: NA; CDR3: CASSQELPGRGSNYGYTF; DNA: TGTGCCAGCAGCCAAGAGTTACCAGGGAGGGGGTCTAACTATGGCTACACCTTC
length: 13; V: TRBV27; size: NA; J: TRBJ1-3; D: NA; CDR3: CASRASGGNTIYF; DNA: TGTGCCAGCAGGGCATCTGGTGGAAACACCATATATTTT
length: 15; V: TRBV28; size: NA; J: TRBJ1-1; D: NA; CDR3: CASTSPGQMNTEAFF; DNA: TGTGCCAGCACCTCACCGGGGCAGATGAACACTGAAGCTTTCTTT
length: 16; V: TRBV4-1; size: NA; J: TRBJ2-3; D: TRBD2; CDR3: CASSRSSGSWTDTQYF; DNA: TGCGCCAGCAGCCGAAGTAGCGGGAGTTGGACAGATACGCAGTATTTT
length: 13; V: TRBV28; size: NA; J: TRBJ1-1; D: NA; CDR3: CGSMRVQGTEAFF; DNA: TGTGGGAGTATGAGGGTCCAGGGCACTGAAGCTTTCTTT
length: 14; V: TRBV29-1; size: NA; J: TRBJ2-1; D: TRBD2; CDR3: CSVISGDGYNEQFF; DNA: TGCAGCGTCATTAGCGGGGACGGCTACAATGAGCAGTTCTTC
length: 11; V: TRBV7-9; size: NA; J: TRBJ2-7; D: NA; CDR3: CASSGEFEQYF; DNA: TGTGCCAGCTCCGGGGAGTTCGAGCAGTACTTC
length: 15; V: TRBV15; size: NA; J: TRBJ1-1; D: TRBD1; CDR3: CATSRTDRGRGIAFF; DNA: TGTGCCACCAGCAGAACGGACAGGGGGCGAGGGATAGCTTTCTTT
length: 15; V: TRBV15; size: NA; J: TRBJ2-3; D: NA; CDR3: CATSRGLIITDTQYF; DNA: TGTGCCACCAGCAGAGGGCTGATTATCACAGATACGCAGTATTTT
length: 17; V: TRBV11-3; size: NA; J: TRBJ2-2; D: NA; CDR3: CASSPGGWEADTGELFF; DNA: TGTGCCAGCAGCCCCGGTGGGTGGGAGGCGGACACCGGGGAGCTGTTTTTT
length: 15; V: TRBV7-2; size: once; J: TRBJ1-1; D: NA; CDR3: CASSPQAGANTEAFF; DNA: TGTGCCAGCAGCCCGCAGGCAGGGGCGAACACTGAAGCTTTCTTT
length: 14; V: TRBV29-1; size: NA; J: TRBJ2-7; D: NA; CDR3: CSARDELPSYEQYF; DNA: TGCAGCGCCCGGGATGAGTTACCCTCCTACGAGCAGTACTTC
length: 18; V: TRBV5-1; size: NA; J: TRBJ2-1; D: NA; CDR3: CASSVVLGSGYDYNEQFF; DNA: TGCGCCAGCAGCGTGGTTCTAGGGAGCGGATATGACTACAATGAGCAGTTCTTC
length: 11; V: TRBV20-1; size: NA; J: TRBJ2-1; D: NA; CDR3: CSATGTSRQFF; DNA: TGCAGTGCCACCGGGACCTCAAGGCAGTTCTTC
length: 15; V: TRBV6-5; size: NA; J: TRBJ1-5; D: TRBD1; CDR3: CASSAWTGGNQPQHF; DNA: TGTGCCAGCAGTGCGTGGACAGGGGGCAATCAGCCCCAGCATTTT
length: 17; V: TRBV27; size: NA; J: TRBJ2-7; D: NA; CDR3: CASTPKGGGSITYEQYF; DNA: TGTGCCAGCACCCCTAAGGGGGGCGGGAGTATTACGTACGAGCAGTACTTC
length: 15; V: TRBV9; size: NA; J: TRBJ2-7; D: TRBD2; CDR3: CASSVGLAGSYEQYF; DNA: TGTGCCAGCAGCGTAGGGCTAGCGGGGTCCTACGAGCAGTACTTC
length: 13; V: TRBV7-7; size: NA; J: TRBJ1-5; D: NA; CDR3: CASSQDSNQPQHF; DNA: TGTGCCAGCAGCCAGGATAGCAATCAGCCCCAGCATTTT
length: 14; V: TRBV2; size: NA; J: TRBJ1-1; D: NA; CDR3: CASSRQAMNTEAFF; DNA: TGTGCCAGCAGTCGACAGGCCATGAACACTGAAGCTTTCTTT
length: 18; V: TRBV28; size: NA; J: TRBJ1-3; D: TRBD1; CDR3: CASSLPQGQAASGNTIYF; DNA: TGTGCCAGCAGTCTCCCACAGGGGCAGGCGGCCTCTGGAAACACCATATATTTT
length: 13; V: TRBV7-6; size: NA; J: TRBJ2-5; D: NA; CDR3: CASSLAGHETQYF; DNA: TGTGCCAGCAGCTTAGCAGGGCACGAGACCCAGTACTTC
length: 15; V: TRBV19; size: once; J: TRBJ2-6; D: NA; CDR3: CASSSWSSGANVLTF; DNA: TGTGCCAGTAGTAGTTGGTCCTCTGGGGCCAACGTCCTGACTTTC
length: 16; V: TRBV7-2; size: few; J: TRBJ2-5; D: TRBD2; CDR3: CASSLLGGGAQETQYF; DNA: TGTGCCAGCAGCTTACTGGGCGGGGGTGCGCAAGAGACCCAGTACTTC
length: 13; V: TRBV19; size: NA; J: TRBJ2-7; D: NA; CDR3: CASGRETPYEQYF; DNA: TGTGCCAGTGGGCGGGAAACTCCCTACGAGCAGTACTTC
length: 16; V: TRBV5-4; size: NA; J: TRBJ2-1; D: TRBD2; CDR3: CASLTRVAGTDNEQFF; DNA: TGTGCCAGCCTCACGAGGGTAGCGGGAACCGACAATGAGCAGTTCTTC
length: 14; V: TRBV27; size: NA; J: TRBJ1-5; D: NA; CDR3: CASSLSGSNQPQHF; DNA: TGTGCCAGCAGTTTATCAGGTAGCAATCAGCCCCAGCATTTT
length: 13; V: TRBV5-4; size: NA; J: TRBJ1-2; D: TRBD1; CDR3: CASSFGTGGGYTF; DNA: TGTGCCAGCAGCTTCGGGACAGGAGGCGGCTACACCTTC
length: 13; V: TRBV7-6; size: NA; J: TRBJ2-7; D: TRBD1; CDR3: CASSLGQDYEQYF; DNA: TGTGCCAGCAGCTTGGGACAGGACTACGAGCAGTACTTC
length: 11; V: TRBV28; size: NA; J: TRBJ2-7; D: NA; CDR3: CASSLSREQYF; DNA: TGTGCCAGCAGTTTATCTAGGGAGCAGTACTTC
length: 16; V: TRBV7-9; size: NA; J: TRBJ2-2; D: TRBD2; CDR3: CASSSRLAGTGGELFF; DNA: TGTGCCAGCAGTTCCCGACTAGCGGGGACGGGCGGGGAGCTGTTTTTT
length: 14; V: TRBV19; size: NA; J: TRBJ1-3; D: TRBD1; CDR3: CATQQGAIGNTIYF; DNA: TGTGCCACCCAACAGGGGGCTATTGGAAACACCATATATTTT
length: 14; V: TRBV28; size: NA; J: TRBJ1-2; D: NA; CDR3: CASSFRRGDYGYTF; DNA: TGTGCCAGCAGTTTTAGAAGGGGTGACTATGGCTACACCTTC
length: 16; V: TRBV7-6; size: NA; J: TRBJ1-5; D: NA; CDR3: CASSPGPPNSNQPQHF; DNA: TGTGCCAGCAGCCCAGGACCGCCCAATAGCAATCAGCCCCAGCATTTT
length: 15; V: TRBV9; size: NA; J: TRBJ2-5; D: NA; CDR3: CASSPRLTGTETQYF; DNA: TGTGCCAGCAGCCCCCGACTCACGGGAACGGAGACCCAGTACTTC
length: 15; V: TRBV19; size: NA; J: TRBJ1-5; D: NA; CDR3: CASSIGGGLNQPQHF; DNA: TGTGCCAGTAGTATCGGGGGGGGCCTCAATCAGCCCCAGCATTTT
length: 15; V: TRBV29-1; size: NA; J: TRBJ2-7; D: NA; CDR3: CSVDPEDARGYEQYF; DNA: TGCAGCGTTGACCCAGAGGACGCCCGGGGCTACGAGCAGTACTTC
length: 15; V: TRBV7-2; size: NA; J: TRBJ1-1; D: NA; CDR3: CASSLTRGLNTEAFF; DNA: TGTGCCAGCAGCTTAACGAGGGGCCTGAACACTGAAGCTTTCTTT
length: 15; V: TRBV7-8; size: NA; J: TRBJ1-5; D: NA; CDR3: CASSLDSRFNQPQHF; DNA: TGTGCCAGCAGCTTAGACAGCCGATTTAATCAGCCCCAGCATTTT
length: 12; V: TRBV6-4; size: NA; J: TRBJ1-1; D: NA; CDR3: CASSDYASGAFF; DNA: TGTGCCAGCAGTGACTATGCCTCGGGGGCTTTCTTT
length: 14; V: TRBV2; size: NA; J: TRBJ1-2; D: NA; CDR3: CARGSQGMDYGYTF; DNA: TGTGCCAGGGGGTCACAGGGTATGGACTATGGCTACACCTTC
length: 14; V: TRBV5-1; size: NA; J: TRBJ2-7; D: TRBD2; CDR3: CASSSGLGGREQYF; DNA: TGCGCCAGCAGCTCGGGACTAGGGGGGCGGGAGCAGTACTTC
length: 16; V: TRBV21-1; size: NA; J: TRBJ2-1; D: NA; CDR3: CASSKALAGAYNEQFF; DNA: TGTGCCAGCAGCAAAGCCCTAGCGGGAGCCTACAATGAGCAGTTCTTC